The 19 T cell receptor beta chains in this list originate from one sample, sequenced in a study of blood T cell repertoires in COVID-19. Sequenced by immunoSEQ multiplex PCR; TCRdb stores in-frame clones only, minus some. The table lists around 70,000 clones, roughly 80% of them singletons. The sample consisted of peripheral blood. The origin of the receptors is a human donor in a cohort sampled during active COVID-19.

This CDR3 reads CASSLSGARNTIYF. The CDR3 DNA sequence: TGTGCCAGCAGTTTATCAGGGGCGCGGAACACCATATATTTT. This chain links TRBV28 with TRBJ1-3; weak D call: TRBD1 (6 bases). Trimming removed 1 base at V and 7 bases at J, with 11 bases between. From germline, CDR1 is MDHEN and CDR2 SYDVKM. This CDR3 is built from 14 residues.

There are a few counts of this clone. The rearrangement links TRBV10-2 to TRBJ1-5; TRBD1 might be the D (5 bases). CDR3 size: 13 residues. V was shortened by 8 bases and J by 5 bases, with 13 bases between the two germline ends. The germline V gene has CDR1 WSHSY and CDR2 SAAADI. The CDR3 reads CASGVGGDQPQHF. The CDR3 nucleotides read TGCGCCAGCGGAGTGGGGGGGGATCAGCCCCAGCATTTT.

The CDR3 sequence is CASSFSGISDEQFF. CDR3 DNA sequence: TGCGCCAGCAGTTTTAGCGGGATTAGTGATGAGCAGTTCTTC. The J gene is TRBJ2-1, the V gene TRBV10-2, with 8 nucleotides matching TRBD2. The germline gives CDR1 WSHSY, CDR2 SAAADI. This CDR3 contains 14 residues. V gave up 5 bases and J gave up 8 bases; unmatched junction bases: 8.

The genes are TRBV7-2 and TRBJ1-4; 9 positions match TRBD1. Trimming removed 4 bases from V and 10 bases from J; junction bases left unmatched: 7. Germline assignment: CDR1 SGHTA and CDR2 FQGNSA. The CDR3 runs 14 residues. The CDR3 coding sequence is TGTGCCAGCAGCTCGGGACAGGGCGTTGGAAAACTGTTTTTT. Translation gives CASSSGQGVGKLFF.

The chain carries TRBV29-1 and TRBJ2-1; D may be TRBD2 (7 bases). V was trimmed by 4 bases and J by 7 bases, leaving 17 bases between them. The V gene's germline CDR1 is SQVTM and CDR2 ANQGSEA. This CDR3 has 14 residues. The CDR3 loop is CSVAGGGGGNEQFF. The DNA for the CDR3 is TGCAGCGTTGCAGGAGGGGGGGGTGGGAATGAGCAGTTCTTC.

Here the CDR3 reads CASRGTSDNEQFF. The CDR3 DNA sequence: TGTGCCAGCAGGGGGACTAGCGATAATGAGCAGTTCTTC. The rearrangement joins TRBV6-5 to TRBJ2-1, with TRBD2 matching 10 bases. The V gene's germline CDR1 is MNHEY and CDR2 SVGAGI. CDR3 length: 13 amino acids. Trimming took 6 bases from V and 7 from J; bases not matched to a gene: 3.

V and J are TRBV30 and TRBJ1-5, with a weak D call TRBD1 (5 bases). CDR1 and CDR2 from the germline V gene are GTSNPN and SVGIG (reference sequence). CDR3 length: 14 residues. V gave up 1 base and J gave up 6 bases, with 13 bases separating them. The CDR3 is CAWSGKGGTQPQHF. The CDR3 region has the DNA TGTGCCTGGAGTGGGAAGGGAGGGACTCAGCCCCAGCATTTT. Based on the CDR3 plus reference TRBV30 and TRBJ1-5, the full variable domain is SQTIHQWPATLVQPVGSPLSLECTVEGTSNPNLYWYRQAAGRGLQLLFYSVGIGQISSEVPQNLSASRPQDRQFILSSKKLLLSDSGFYLCAWSGKGGTQPQHFGDGTRLSIL.

This sequence joins TRBV7-6 and TRBJ2-3, with a possible D match to TRBD1 (5 bases). Per the germline V gene, CDR1 is SGHVS and CDR2 is FNYEAQ. The CDR3 totals 20 residues. The V gene lost 5 bases and the J gene lost 2 bases, with 29 bases spanning the gap. The CDR3 here is CASSASRTQGGVPLTDTQYF. The DNA of the CDR3 is TGTGCCAGCAGCGCGTCTAGAACCCAGGGCGGAGTTCCTCTCACAGATACGCAGTATTTT.

The chain employs TRBV4-1 and TRBJ2-1, with D tentatively TRBD1 (6 bases). The CDR3 length is 16 residues. Germline V lookup: CDR1 MGHRA, CDR2 YSYEKL. Between the trimmed V and J ends, which lost 1 base and 0 bases, there was a span of 10 bases. In DNA, the CDR3 is TGCGCCAGCAGCCAAGCGCCCAGGGGCTCCTACAATGAGCAGTTCTTC. Amino acid sequence: CASSQAPRGSYNEQFF.

The gene calls are TRBV3-1 (or the pseudogene TRBV3-2) and TRBJ2-5, with 9 bases aligning to TRBD1. The CDR3 is 16 residues long. Trimming took 1 base from V and 4 from J; bases not matched to a gene: 7. Per the germline V gene, CDR1 is LGHDT and CDR2 is YNNKEL (reference sequence). The CDR3 DNA follows: TGTGCCAGCAGCCAAGGCGGAACAGGGGGCGCAGAGACCCAGTACTTC. Translated, it gives CASSQGGTGGAETQYF.

This chain joins TRBV6-5 and TRBJ2-1, with 10 bases that match TRBD2. V was clipped by 7 bases and J by 7 bases; unmatched bases: 7. The CDR3 runs to 14 residues. Looked up from germline, CDR1 is MNHEY and CDR2 is SVGAGI. The CDR3 reads CASIAPGLANEQFF. In nucleotides, the CDR3 is TGTGCCAGCATCGCCCCGGGACTAGCGAATGAGCAGTTCTTC.

The gene calls are TRBV29-1 and TRBJ2-2; tentatively, D is TRBD1 (6 bases). Germline V gives CDR1 SQVTM, CDR2 ANQGSEA. This CDR3 has 14 residues. Trimming removed 6 bases at V and 1 base at J, with 12 bases between. The CDR3 is CSVKKTGNTGELFF. The CDR3 bases are TGCAGCGTAAAAAAGACAGGGAACACCGGGGAGCTGTTTTTT.

The V call is TRBV4-1, the J call TRBJ2-2; the match to TRBD2 covers 7 bases. The V segment lost 6 bases and the J segment 1 base; nucleotides outside the gene matches: 11. CDR3 length equals 17 residues. The germline gives CDR1 MGHRA, CDR2 YSYEKL. This CDR3 reads CASRDEQRGRNTGELFF. The CDR3 nucleotides are TGCGCCAGCAGGGATGAGCAGCGGGGTCGGAACACCGGGGAGCTGTTTTTT.

Turning to this clone: The junction does not match germline at one end; this may be a read error. This sequence joins TRBV2 and TRBJ1-2; 9 bases line up with TRBD1. Germline values: CDR1 SNHLY, CDR2 FYNNEI. There are 15 residues in the CDR3. The CDR3 loop is CASSEGQGNNYGYTF. The CDR3 nucleotides are TGTGCCAGCAGCGAAGGACAGGGGAATAACTATGGCTACACCTTC.

This clone was observed a single time. The chain has TRBV11-3 and TRBJ2-1; TRBD1 matches at 8 bases. The CDR3 consists of 15 residues. Germline CDR1 SGHNT, CDR2 YENEEA. With 3 bases clipped from V and 8 bases from J, the junction kept 9 bases outside the gene matches. This CDR3 is CASSLTGDNGYEQFF. The CDR3, as DNA: TGTGCCAGCAGCTTGACAGGGGATAATGGATATGAGCAGTTCTTC. The whole variable domain, remainder taken from reference TRBV11-3 and TRBJ2-1, is EAGVVQSPRYKIIEKKQPVAFWCNPISGHNTLYWYLQNLGQGPELLIRYENEEAVDDSQLPKDRFSAERLKGVDSTLKIQPAELGDSAVYLCASSLTGDNGYEQFFGPGTRLTVL.

This chain links TRBV11-3 with TRBJ2-2, with 7 bases that match TRBD1. This CDR3 has 14 amino acids. The V gene end was trimmed by 8 bases and the J gene end by 3 bases; junction bases not matched to a gene: 6. Germline CDR1 is SGHNT and CDR2 is YENEEA. For the CDR3, the DNA is TGTGCCAGCGAAAGACAGGGCGACACCGGGGAGCTGTTTTTT. Its protein is CASERQGDTGELFF.

This chain links TRBV4-3 with TRBJ2-1; 9 nucleotides match TRBD1. J was trimmed by 6 bases and V by 2 bases; bases with no gene match: 11. CDR3 size: 17 residues. Germline lookup yields CDR1 LGHNA and CDR2 YSLEER. The CDR3 protein is CASSQRVGTGWVNEQFF. As DNA, the CDR3 is TGCGCCAGCAGCCAAAGAGTTGGGACAGGGTGGGTCAATGAGCAGTTCTTC.

The chain has TRBV19 and TRBJ2-5; a weak D match, TRBD1 (6 bases). V shed 1 base and J shed 5 bases, with 11 bases lying between them. Germline V gene data show CDR1 as LNHDA and CDR2 as SQIVND (reference sequence). The CDR3 loop spans 14 amino acids. Here the CDR3 DNA reads TGTGCCAGTAGTATAGTAGGACAGACGGAGACCCAGTACTTC. Translation gives CASSIVGQTETQYF. Drawing the rest from reference TRBV19 and TRBJ2-5, the complete variable domain is DGGITQSPKYLFRKEGQNVTLSCEQNLNHDAMYWYRQDPGQGLRLIYYSQIVNDFQKGDIAEGYSVSREKKESFPLTVTSAQKNPTAFYLCASSIVGQTETQYFGPGTRLLVL.

V is TRBV2 and J is TRBJ1-6, with TRBD1 matching over 12 bases. V lost 7 bases, J lost 6 bases, and 4 bases stayed unmatched. Germline CDR1 reads SNHLY; CDR2 reads FYNNEI. The CDR3 consists of 15 residues. CDR3 residues: CASMAGQGANSPLHF. The DNA for the CDR3 is TGTGCCAGCATGGCGGGACAGGGGGCTAATTCACCCCTCCACTTT.